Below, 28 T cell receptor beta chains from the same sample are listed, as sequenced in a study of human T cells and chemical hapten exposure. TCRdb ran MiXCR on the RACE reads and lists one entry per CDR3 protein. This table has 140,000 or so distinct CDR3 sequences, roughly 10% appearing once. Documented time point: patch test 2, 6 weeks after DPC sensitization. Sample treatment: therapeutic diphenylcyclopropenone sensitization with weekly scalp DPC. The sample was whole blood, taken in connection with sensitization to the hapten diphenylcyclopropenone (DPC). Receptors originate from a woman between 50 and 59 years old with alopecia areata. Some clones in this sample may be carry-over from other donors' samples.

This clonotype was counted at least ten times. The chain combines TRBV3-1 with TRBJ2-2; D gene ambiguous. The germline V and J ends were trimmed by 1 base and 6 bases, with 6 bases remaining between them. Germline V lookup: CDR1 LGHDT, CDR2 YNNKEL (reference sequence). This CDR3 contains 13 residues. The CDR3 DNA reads TGTGCCAGCAGCCAAGTGGTATCCGGGGAGCTGTTTTTT. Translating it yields CASSQVVSGELFF.

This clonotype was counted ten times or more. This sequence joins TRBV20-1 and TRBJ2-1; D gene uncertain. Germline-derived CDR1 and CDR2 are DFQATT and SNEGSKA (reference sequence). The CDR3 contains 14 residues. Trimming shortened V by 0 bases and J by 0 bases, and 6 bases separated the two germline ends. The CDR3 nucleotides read TGCAGTGCTAGAGACGTTTCCTCCTACAATGAGCAGTTCTTC. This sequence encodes CSARDVSSYNEQFF.

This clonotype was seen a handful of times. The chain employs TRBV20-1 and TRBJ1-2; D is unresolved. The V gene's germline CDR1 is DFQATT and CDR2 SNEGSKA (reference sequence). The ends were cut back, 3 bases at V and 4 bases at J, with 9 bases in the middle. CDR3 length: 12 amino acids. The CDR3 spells CSASRQSYGYTF. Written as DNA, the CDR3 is TGCAGTGCTAGTAGACAATCCTATGGCTACACCTTC.

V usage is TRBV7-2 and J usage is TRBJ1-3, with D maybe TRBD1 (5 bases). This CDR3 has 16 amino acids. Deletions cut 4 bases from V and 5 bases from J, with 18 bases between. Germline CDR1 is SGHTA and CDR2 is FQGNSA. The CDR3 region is CASSSSGGVVRNTIYF. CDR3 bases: TGTGCCAGCAGCTCCAGCGGAGGGGTAGTCAGAAACACCATATATTTT.

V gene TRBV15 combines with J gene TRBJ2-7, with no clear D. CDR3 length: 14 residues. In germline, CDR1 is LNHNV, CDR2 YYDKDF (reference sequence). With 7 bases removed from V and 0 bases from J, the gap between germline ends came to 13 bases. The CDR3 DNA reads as TGTGCCACCAAAGGCCAGGCGAGCTCCTACGAGCAGTACTTC. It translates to CATKGQASSYEQYF.

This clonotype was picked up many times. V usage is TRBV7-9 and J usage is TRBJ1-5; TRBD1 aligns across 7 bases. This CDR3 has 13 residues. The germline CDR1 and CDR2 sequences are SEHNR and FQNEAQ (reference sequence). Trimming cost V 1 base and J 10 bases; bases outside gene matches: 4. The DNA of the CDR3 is TGTGCCAGCAGCTTAGGACAGGGAGTACCCCAGCATTTT. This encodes CASSLGQGVPQHF.

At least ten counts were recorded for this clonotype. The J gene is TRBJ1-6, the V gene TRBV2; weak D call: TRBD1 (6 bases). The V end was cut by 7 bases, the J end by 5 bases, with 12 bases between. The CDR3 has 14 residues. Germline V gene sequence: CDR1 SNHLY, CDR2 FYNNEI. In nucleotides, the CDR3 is TGTGCCAGCACCTACGGACAGCATAATTCACCCCTCCACTTT. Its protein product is CASTYGQHNSPLHF.

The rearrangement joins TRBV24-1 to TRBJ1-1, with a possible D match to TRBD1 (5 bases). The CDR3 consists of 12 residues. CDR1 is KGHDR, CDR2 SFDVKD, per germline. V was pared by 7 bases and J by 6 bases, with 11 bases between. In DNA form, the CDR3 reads TGTGCCACCAGGGGGTTAGGGGCTGAAGCTTTCTTT. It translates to CATRGLGAEAFF.

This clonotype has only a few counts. The CDR3 DNA follows: TGTGCCAGCAGTGGGACTAGCGGGAGGGCCAATGAGCAGTACTTC. It encodes CASSGTSGRANEQYF. The chain joins TRBV12-3 or TRBV12-4 to TRBJ2-7; 16 bases agree with TRBD2. The CDR3 has 15 amino acids. V shed 5 bases, J shed 7 bases, and the junction held 5 bases outside the gene matches.

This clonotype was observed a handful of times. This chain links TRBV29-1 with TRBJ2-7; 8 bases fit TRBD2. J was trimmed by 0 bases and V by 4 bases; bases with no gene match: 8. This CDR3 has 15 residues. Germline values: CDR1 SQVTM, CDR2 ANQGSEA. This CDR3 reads CSVGRAGGGSYEQYF. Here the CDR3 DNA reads TGCAGCGTTGGCCGGGCCGGGGGGGGCTCCTACGAGCAGTACTTC.

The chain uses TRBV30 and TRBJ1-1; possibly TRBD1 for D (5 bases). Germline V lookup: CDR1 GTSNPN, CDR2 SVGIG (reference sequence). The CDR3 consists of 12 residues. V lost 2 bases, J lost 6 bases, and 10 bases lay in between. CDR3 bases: TGTGCCTGGAGTATGAGGGGACCTGAAGCTTTCTTT. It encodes CAWSMRGPEAFF.

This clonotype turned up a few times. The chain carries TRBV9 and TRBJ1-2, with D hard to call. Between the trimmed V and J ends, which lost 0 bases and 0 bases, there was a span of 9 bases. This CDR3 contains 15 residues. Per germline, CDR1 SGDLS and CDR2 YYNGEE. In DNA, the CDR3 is TGTGCCAGCAGCGTAGAGCCGTATACTAACTATGGCTACACCTTC. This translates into CASSVEPYTNYGYTF.

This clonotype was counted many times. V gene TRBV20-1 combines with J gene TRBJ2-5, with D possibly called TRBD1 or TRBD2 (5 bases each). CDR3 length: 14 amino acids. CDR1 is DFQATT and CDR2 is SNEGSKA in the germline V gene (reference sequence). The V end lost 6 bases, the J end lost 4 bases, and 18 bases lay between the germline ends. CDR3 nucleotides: TGCAGTGCACCGACCAGCCGGGGCGGAGAGACCCAGTACTTC. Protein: CSAPTSRGGETQYF.

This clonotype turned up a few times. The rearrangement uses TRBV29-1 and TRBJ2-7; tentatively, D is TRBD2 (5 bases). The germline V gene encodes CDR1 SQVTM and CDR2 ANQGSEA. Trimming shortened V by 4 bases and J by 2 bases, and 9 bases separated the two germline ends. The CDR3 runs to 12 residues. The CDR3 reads CSVGEWTYEQYF. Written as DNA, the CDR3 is TGCAGCGTTGGGGAGTGGACCTACGAGCAGTACTTC.

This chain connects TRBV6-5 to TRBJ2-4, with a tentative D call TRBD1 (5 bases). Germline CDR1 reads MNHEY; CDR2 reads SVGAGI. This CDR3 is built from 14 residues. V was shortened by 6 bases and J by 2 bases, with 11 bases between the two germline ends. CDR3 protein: CASRGQNSKNIQYF. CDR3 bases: TGTGCCAGCAGAGGACAAAACTCCAAAAACATTCAGTACTTC.

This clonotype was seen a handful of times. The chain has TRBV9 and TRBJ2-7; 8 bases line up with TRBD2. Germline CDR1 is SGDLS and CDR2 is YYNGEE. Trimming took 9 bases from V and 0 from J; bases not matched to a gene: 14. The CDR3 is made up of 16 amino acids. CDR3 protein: CATPVSGTIYSYEQYF. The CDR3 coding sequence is TGTGCCACCCCTGTTAGCGGGACCATCTACTCCTACGAGCAGTACTTC.

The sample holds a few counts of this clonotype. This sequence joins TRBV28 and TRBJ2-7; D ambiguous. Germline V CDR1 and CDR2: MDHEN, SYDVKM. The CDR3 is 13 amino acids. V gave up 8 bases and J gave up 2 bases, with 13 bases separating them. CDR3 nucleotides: TGTGCCAGCGAGTCGGACGTAGCCTACGAGCAGTACTTC. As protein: CASESDVAYEQYF.

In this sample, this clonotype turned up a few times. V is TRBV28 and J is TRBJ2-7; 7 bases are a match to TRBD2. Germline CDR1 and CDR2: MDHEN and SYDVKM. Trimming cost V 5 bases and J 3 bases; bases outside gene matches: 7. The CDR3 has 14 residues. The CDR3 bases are TGTGCCAGCAGTAAGCGGGGAGGGAGCTACGAGCAGTACTTC. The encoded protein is CASSKRGGSYEQYF.

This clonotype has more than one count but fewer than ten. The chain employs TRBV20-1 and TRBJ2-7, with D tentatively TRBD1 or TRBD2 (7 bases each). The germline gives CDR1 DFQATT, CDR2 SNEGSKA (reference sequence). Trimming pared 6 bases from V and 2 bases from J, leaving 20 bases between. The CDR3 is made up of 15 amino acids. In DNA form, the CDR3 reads TGCAGTGCCTCAAAACAGGGAGGGGGCCCCTACGAGCAGTACTTC. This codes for CSASKQGGGPYEQYF.

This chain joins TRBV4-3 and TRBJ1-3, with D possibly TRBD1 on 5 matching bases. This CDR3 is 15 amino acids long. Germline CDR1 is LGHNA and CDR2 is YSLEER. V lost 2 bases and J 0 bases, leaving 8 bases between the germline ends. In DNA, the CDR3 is TGCGCCAGCAGCCAAAACGGACACTCTGGAAACACCATATATTTT. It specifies CASSQNGHSGNTIYF.

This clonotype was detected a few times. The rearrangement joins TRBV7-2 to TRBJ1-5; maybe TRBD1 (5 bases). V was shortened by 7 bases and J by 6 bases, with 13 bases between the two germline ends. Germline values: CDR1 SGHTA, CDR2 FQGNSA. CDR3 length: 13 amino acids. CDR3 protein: CASTPGRSQPQHF. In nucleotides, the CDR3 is TGTGCCAGCACCCCAGGGAGGAGTCAGCCCCAGCATTTT.

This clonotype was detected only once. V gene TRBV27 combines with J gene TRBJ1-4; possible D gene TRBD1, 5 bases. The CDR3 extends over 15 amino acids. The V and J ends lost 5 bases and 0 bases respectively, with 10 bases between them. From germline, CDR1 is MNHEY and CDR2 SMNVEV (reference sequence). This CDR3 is CASSPWGATNEKLFF. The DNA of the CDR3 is TGTGCCAGCAGTCCATGGGGGGCAACTAATGAAAAACTGTTTTTT.

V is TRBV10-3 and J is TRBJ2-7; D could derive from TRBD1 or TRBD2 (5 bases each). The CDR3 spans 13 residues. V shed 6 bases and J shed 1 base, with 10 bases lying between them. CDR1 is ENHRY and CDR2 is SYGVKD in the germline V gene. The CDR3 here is CAISRDGSYEQYF. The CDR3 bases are TGTGCCATCAGCCGGGACGGATCCTACGAGCAGTACTTC.

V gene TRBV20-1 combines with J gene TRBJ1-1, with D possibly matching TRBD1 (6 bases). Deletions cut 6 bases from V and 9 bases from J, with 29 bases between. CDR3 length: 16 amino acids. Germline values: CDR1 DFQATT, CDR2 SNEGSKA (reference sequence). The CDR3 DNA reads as TGCAGTGCCCTTTGGGGAGGCGGGGAGGGGGGTAATAAAGCTTTCTTT. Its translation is CSALWGGGEGGNKAFF.

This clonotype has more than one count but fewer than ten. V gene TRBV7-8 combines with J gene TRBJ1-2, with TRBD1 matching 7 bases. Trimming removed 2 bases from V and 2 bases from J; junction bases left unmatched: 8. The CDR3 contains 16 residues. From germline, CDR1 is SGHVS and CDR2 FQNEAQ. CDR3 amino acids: CASSLRRGRGNYGYTF. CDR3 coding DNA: TGTGCCAGCAGCTTAAGGAGGGGGCGGGGCAACTATGGCTACACCTTC.

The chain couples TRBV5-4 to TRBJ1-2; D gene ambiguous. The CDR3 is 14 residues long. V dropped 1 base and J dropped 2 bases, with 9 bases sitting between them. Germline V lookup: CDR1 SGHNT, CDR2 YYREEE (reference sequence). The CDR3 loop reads CASSLLGFNYGYTF. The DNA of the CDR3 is TGTGCCAGCAGCTTGTTGGGATTCAACTATGGCTACACCTTC.

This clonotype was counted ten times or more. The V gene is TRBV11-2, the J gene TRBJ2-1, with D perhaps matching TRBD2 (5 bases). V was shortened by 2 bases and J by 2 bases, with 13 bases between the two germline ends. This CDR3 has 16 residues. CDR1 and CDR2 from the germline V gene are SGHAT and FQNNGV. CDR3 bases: TGTGCCAGCAGCTTACTACGGGGAAGGACCTACAATGAGCAGTTCTTC. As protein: CASSLLRGRTYNEQFF.

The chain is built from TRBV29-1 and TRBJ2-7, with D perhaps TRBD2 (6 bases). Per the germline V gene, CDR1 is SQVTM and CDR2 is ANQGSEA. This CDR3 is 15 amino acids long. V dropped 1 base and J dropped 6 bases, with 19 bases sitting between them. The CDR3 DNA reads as TGCAGCGTTGAAGGGGGACTTGGCCAAGGTTTCGAGCAGTACTTC. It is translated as CSVEGGLGQGFEQYF.